Listed below are T cell receptor beta chains from one sample, sequenced in a study of long-term antiretroviral therapy in people with HIV. TCRdb keeps only in-frame clones here, not all; method: immunoSEQ multiplex PCR. This sample carries approximately 27,000 clones, about 93% of them seen once, and the ten largest clones take about 4.5%. Sequencing used unsorted PBMCs, obtained roughly 5 years after starting antiretroviral therapy. These receptors originate from a woman between 35 and 50 years old with HIV. Each CDR3 is given with its conserved first and last residue.

V	J	CDR3
TRBV19	TRBJ2-3	CASTALYLGQAPTDTQYF
TRBV4-3	TRBJ1-2	CASSQGQGLGYTF
TRBV5-1	TRBJ2-7	CASSGDSGGRYEQYF
TRBV19	TRBJ1-5	CASSWGSNQPQHF
TRBV2	TRBJ1-4	CASTRQPGNEKLFF
TRBV11-1	TRBJ2-3	CAIRRDTLENTDTQYF
TRBV7-9	TRBJ1-4	CASSHRDRGYEKLFF
TRBV7-8	TRBJ2-7	CASSLGASALYEQYF
TRBV11-2	TRBJ1-1	CASSFGGAGNTEAFF
TRBV7-9	TRBJ2-1	CASSSTSYNEQFF
TRBV5-6	TRBJ1-5	CASSSTHRKRDQPQHF
TRBV2	TRBJ2-1	CASSAGGWNEQFF
TRBV6-5	TRBJ1-6	CASSTQGGYSPLHF
TRBV5-4	TRBJ1-3	CASSLSGGGNTIYF
TRBV6-5	TRBJ1-1	CASSYGTGGLNTEAFF
TRBV11-3	TRBJ1-1	CASSGRGDMNTEAFF
TRBV25-1	TRBJ2-1	CASSEMRGGYNEQFF
TRBV5-6	TRBJ2-5	CASSSGQGAGGETQYF
TRBV11-2	TRBJ1-6	CASSLDYAGENSPLHF
TRBV5-1	TRBJ2-7	CASSLGGRYEQYF
TRBV5-6	TRBJ2-5	CASSLEGYLRETQYF
TRBV12-5	TRBJ2-5	CASGLVRVTGGAETQYF
TRBV2	TRBJ2-1	CASSDSRDNEQFF
TRBV7-6	TRBJ2-6	CASSPHGQVPSGANVLTF
TRBV7-9	TRBJ1-1	CASSSVQGRSTEAFF
TRBV11-3	TRBJ2-5	CASSLGAVRYQETQYF
TRBV19	TRBJ1-2	CASSAPDRDYGYTF
TRBV2	TRBJ2-7	CASTTDRGAYEQYF
TRBV10-2	TRBJ1-5	CASSESQWRQPNQPQHF
TRBV6-6	TRBJ1-1	CASSGTGFKNTEAFF
TRBV30	TRBJ2-1	CAWSVIDEQFF
TRBV7-9	TRBJ1-4	CASSNVPSTNEKLFF
TRBV18	TRBJ2-3	CASSPATDTQYF
TRBV13	TRBJ1-3	CASSPYRGSGNTIYF
TRBV5-4	TRBJ1-1	CASSLSRGTLFMNTEAFF
TRBV7-9	TRBJ1-5	CATGQANQPQHF
TRBV11-3	TRBJ2-3	CASGGGASTDTQYF
TRBV6-1	TRBJ1-4	CASSEVAQWGGNEKLFF
TRBV11-3	TRBJ2-1	CASSSLGGGGYNEQFF
TRBV7-9	TRBJ1-1	CASSTGYPTEAFF
TRBV7-8	TRBJ2-3	CASSFIETDTQYF
TRBV4-3	TRBJ1-2	CASSQSPIKQGAGDYGYTF
TRBV30	TRBJ1-3	CAWNQGAGNTIYF
TRBV11-2	TRBJ1-2	CASSFILPPGSDGYTF
TRBV10-3	TRBJ2-6	CAVGTSESSGANVLTF
TRBV29-1	TRBJ2-5	CSVPVGTYRGTQYF
TRBV7-8	TRBJ2-1	CASSLALLTRYQNNEQFF
TRBV2	TRBJ1-1	CASDRERNTEAFF